This T cell receptor (beta chain) was sequenced in a study of Graves' ophthalmopathy and Graves' hyperthyroidism. This clonotype was counted once. TCR beta CDR3 regions were amplified from RNA transcripts. Amplification began with first-round RT-PCR using HTBI primers, then second-round multiplex PCR was performed. TCRdb reanalysed the multiplex PCR reads using MiXCR and keeps one entry per CDR3 protein. The table records 650,000 to 800,000 distinct CDR3 sequences, over 40% of them present only once. The CDR3 runs 14 residues. Per germline, CDR1 LNHNV and CDR2 YYDKDF (reference sequence). V was clipped by 3 bases and J by 3 bases, with 12 bases between them. Disease in donors with ophthalmopathy had moderate-to-severe activity, CAS ≥3, NOSPECS ≥4 and under 3 months' duration. Orbital computed tomography and thyroid ultrasound, along with TRAb, serum thyroxine and clinical symptoms, underpinned diagnosis.

The V gene is TRBV15, the J gene TRBJ2-7; unclear D gene. Input material: peripheral blood. The source of this sequence is an adult man with Graves' ophthalmopathy. The CDR3 sequence: CATSSSAQGYEQYF. CDR3 in DNA: TGTGCCACCAGCAGTTCTGCTCAAGGCTACGAGCAGTACTTC.